The T cell receptor beta chain described here comes from a study of cytomegalovirus exposure and HLA in healthy donors. PCR used 60 Vbeta primers and 13 Jbeta primers. This table comes from immunoSEQ multiplex PCR, and its TCRdb copy is limited to in-frame clones, with some not included. The table has roughly 80,000 clones, approximately 74% seen once. Overall study results and limits: Productive status was seen about 90% or about 30% of the time for most TCR beta V segments in an earlier analysis. Near-uniform donor sequencing depth was presumed by presence/absence analyses. One later analysis reportedly identified an Asian-associated ancestry cluster that showed fewer N-insertions than the approximately 700-donor mean.

On this clone: Its antigen is undetermined.

V lost 3 bases and J lost 3; bases outside the gene matches: 6. The CDR3 runs 15 residues. The specimen sequenced was PBMCs. The rearrangement uses TRBV5-3 and TRBJ2-7; 10 positions agree with TRBD2. TRBV5-3 belongs to the ORF category, with a function that is uncertain. This TCR was sampled from a woman in her 50s in good health and CMV-seropositive. The CDR3 coding sequence is TGTGCCAGAAGCTCCAGCGGGGGGGGGAACTACGAGCAGTACTTC. It yields the protein CARSSSGGGNYEQYF.